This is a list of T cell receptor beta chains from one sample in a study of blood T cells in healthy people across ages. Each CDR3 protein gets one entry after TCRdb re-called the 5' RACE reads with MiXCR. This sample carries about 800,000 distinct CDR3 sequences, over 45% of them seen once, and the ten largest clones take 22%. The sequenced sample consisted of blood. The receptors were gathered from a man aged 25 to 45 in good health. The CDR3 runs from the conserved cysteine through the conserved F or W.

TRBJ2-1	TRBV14	CASSQVHEQFF
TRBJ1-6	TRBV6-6	CASSYESSPLHF
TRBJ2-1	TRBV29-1	CSVEASGVSYNEQFF
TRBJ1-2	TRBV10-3	CAIRGDREYGYTF
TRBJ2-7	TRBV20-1	CSASGGVKAYEQYF
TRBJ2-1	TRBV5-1	CASSSSAVADAEQFF
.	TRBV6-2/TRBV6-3	CASSKTGGYEQYF
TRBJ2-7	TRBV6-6	CASSSQGRGLNEQYF
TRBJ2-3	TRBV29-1	CSVGVSRTDTQYF
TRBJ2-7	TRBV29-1	CSAQKDETHEQYF
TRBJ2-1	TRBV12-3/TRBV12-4	CASSVGTLINEQFF
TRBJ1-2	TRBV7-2	CASSPPSIGGYTF
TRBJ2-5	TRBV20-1	CSATDGAQETQYF
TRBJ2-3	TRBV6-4	CASSDSAGTDTQYF
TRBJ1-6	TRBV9	CASSVADADRSNSPLHF
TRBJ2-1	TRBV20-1	CRGDRGYEQFF
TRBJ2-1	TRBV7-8	CASSSPRLANEQFF
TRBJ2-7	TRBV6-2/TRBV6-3	CASTGRSTLGSYEQYF
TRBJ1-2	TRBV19	CASRTPFYGYTF
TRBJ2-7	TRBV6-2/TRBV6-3	CASSTYWSTNYEQYF
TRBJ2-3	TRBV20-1	CSASPRGGSTDTQYF
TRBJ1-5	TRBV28	CASSPIYSNQPQHF
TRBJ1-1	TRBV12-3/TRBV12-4	CASSLVSRAFF
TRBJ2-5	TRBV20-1	CSARDPLAGGLGGTQYF
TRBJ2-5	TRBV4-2	CASSPQPGDGETQYF
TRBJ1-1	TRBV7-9	CASSRTDTGAAFF
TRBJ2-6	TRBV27	CASTLPDRGFRGANVLTF
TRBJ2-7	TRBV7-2	CASRLGTSGEQYF